The clone carrying this T cell receptor beta chain was observed a handful of times. Its specificity is unknown. The source of the sample is a study of beta chain features in type 1 diabetes. Study summary: Analysis included over 90 million sorted cells drawn from all samples.

All of the isolated RNA was reverse transcribed, so expressed TCRB transcripts were sequenced. Here immunoSEQ multiplex PCR was the method, and the copy in TCRdb shows in-frame clones only, minus some. Of approximately 380,000 clones in the sample, about 15% were seen once. The CDR3 runs to 15 residues. From germline, CDR1 is SQVTM and CDR2 ANQGSEA. V gave up 2 bases and J gave up 6 bases; unmatched junction bases: 10. Study results and limitations: The cDNA sequencing approach could over-represent high-TCR-expressing cells. Within patients, naive, central memory and Treg TCRB repertoires seemed more similar than within healthy donors.

Sequenced input: naive CD4+ T cells from blood. This chain joins TRBV29-1 and TRBJ2-5; TRBD1 agrees at 9 bases. This sequence was found in a woman aged 18-29 years in good health. The CDR3 nucleotides are TGCAGCGTTGAAAAGGTTGGACAGGGGTTTAAGACCCAGTACTTC. It is translated as CSVEKVGQGFKTQYF.